The 18 T cell receptor beta chains listed next were all sequenced from one sample in a study of early T cells in non-severe SARS-CoV-2 infection. One entry per CDR3 protein results from TCRdb running MiXCR on the 5' RACE reads. Here the sample spans roughly 72,000 distinct CDR3 sequences, around 12% being singletons. Sequenced here: whole blood, sampled at baseline. The receptors derive from an adult who was a healthcare worker with PCR-confirmed SARS-CoV-2 infection or an uninfected control (not recorded which).

The chain uses TRBV10-1 and TRBJ2-7; tentatively, D is TRBD1 (6 bases). The CDR3 runs 14 residues. Trimming left V 5 bases short and J 6 bases short, with 17 bases between. Germline-derived CDR1 and CDR2 are WNHNN and SYGVQD (reference sequence). CDR3 sequence (DNA): TGCGCCAGCAGTCGTCAGGGGCTTACAGGCGAGCAGTACTTC. Its translation: CASSRQGLTGEQYF.

J is TRBJ2-7 and V is TRBV20-1, with 9 bases lining up with TRBD1. Germline V gene sequence: CDR1 DFQATT, CDR2 SNEGSKA (reference sequence). The CDR3 has 14 amino acids. V was clipped by 6 bases and J by 4 bases; unmatched bases: 10. CDR3 DNA sequence: TGCAGTGCCCAGGACAGGGGAAAGTCGTACGAGCAGTACTTC. This sequence encodes CSAQDRGKSYEQYF.

There are many counts of this clonotype. The chain uses TRBV4-3 and TRBJ2-3, with TRBD2 matching 8 bases. Germline CDR1 reads LGHNA; CDR2 reads YSLEER. The CDR3 runs 16 residues. With V trimmed by 1 base and J by 2 bases, 5 bases remained unmatched. The CDR3 nucleotides read TGCGCCAGCAGCCAAGTTGGCGGGGGGCCCACAGATACGCAGTATTTT. This translates into CASSQVGGGPTDTQYF.

A few counts support this clonotype. V is TRBV3-1 and J is TRBJ2-1; TRBD2 aligns across 16 bases. CDR3 length: 20 residues. Germline CDR1 reads LGHDT; CDR2 reads YNNKEL (reference sequence). V lost 4 bases to trimming and J lost 5 bases; unmatched junction nucleotides: 14. The CDR3 nucleotides are TGTGCCAGCAGCCCAGGGACTAGCGGGGGGGTAATTTCCAGGAACAATGAGCAGTTCTTC. As protein: CASSPGTSGGVISRNNEQFF.

This clonotype was counted between two and nine times. J is TRBJ2-1 and V is TRBV4-1, with TRBD1 matching 9 bases. J was trimmed by 4 bases and V by 4 bases; bases with no gene match: 8. The CDR3 length is 16 residues. Per the germline V gene, CDR1 is MGHRA and CDR2 is YSYEKL. In DNA form, the CDR3 reads TGCGCCAGCAGCCGATCCCCGGGACAGGGTTACAATGAGCAGTTCTTC. As protein: CASSRSPGQGYNEQFF.

In this sample, this clonotype turned up once. Mismatch with germline at one junction end may stem from a read error. The chain has TRBV11-3 and TRBJ2-7, with D possibly TRBD2 on 7 matching bases. The CDR3 has 12 amino acids. In germline, CDR1 is SGHNT, CDR2 YENEEA. CDR3 sequence (DNA): TGTGCCAGCAGCTTAGCGGGGGGCGAGAAGTACTTC. This gives the protein CASSLAGGEKYF.

This clonotype occurred many times. The gene calls are TRBV4-2 and TRBJ2-5; 10 bases map to TRBD2. V trimming: 0 bases; J trimming: 4 bases; junction bases outside the gene matches: 11. Germline-derived CDR1 and CDR2 are LGHNA and YNFKEQ. This CDR3 has 18 amino acids. The CDR3 nucleotides are TGTGCCAGCAGCCAAGAGGGCAGCGGGGGGGCGGTCGGAGAGACCCAGTACTTC. Encoded protein: CASSQEGSGGAVGETQYF.

The chain joins TRBV7-9 to TRBJ2-1; 13 nucleotides line up with TRBD2. The V segment lost 5 bases and the J segment 14 bases; nucleotides outside the gene matches: 9. CDR3 length equals 14 residues. CDR1 SEHNR and CDR2 FQNEAQ come from the germline V gene (reference sequence). Here the CDR3 DNA reads TGTGCCAGCAGCCCCATCCGGACTAGCGGGGGCAAGTTCTTC. This sequence encodes CASSPIRTSGGKFF.

This clonotype was recorded a few times. CDR3 in DNA: TGTGCCAGTAGTATAGATCTGAGCCGTAGTGAGCCCCAGCATTTT. Residues: CASSIDLSRSEPQHF. The V call is TRBV19, the J call TRBJ1-5; D is ambiguous. The germline CDR1 and CDR2 sequences are LNHDA and SQIVND (reference sequence). Trimming left V 0 bases short and J 8 bases short, with 14 bases between. The CDR3 is 15 residues long.

In this sample, this clonotype turned up many times. This rearrangement joins TRBV7-9 to TRBJ1-4; tentative D call: TRBD1 (5 bases). The CDR3 contains 14 residues. The germline gives CDR1 SEHNR, CDR2 FQNEAQ (reference sequence). V shed 3 bases and J shed 5 bases, with 10 bases lying between them. In nucleotides, the CDR3 is TGTGCCAGCAGCTTGGGACGGACGAATGAAAAACTGTTTTTT. Amino acid sequence: CASSLGRTNEKLFF.

This clonotype was seen a few times. The chain joins TRBV5-5 to TRBJ1-1, with D perhaps matching TRBD1 (6 bases). V lost 5 bases and J 4 bases, leaving 15 bases between the germline ends. CDR1 is SGHKS and CDR2 is YYEKEE in the germline V gene (reference sequence). CDR3 length equals 14 residues. CDR3 DNA sequence: TGTGCCAGCAGTCTATCTCAGGGGCCCACTGAAGCTTTCTTT. Its protein is CASSLSQGPTEAFF.

This clonotype was seen at least ten times. The chain employs TRBV18 and TRBJ2-1; D is ambiguous. The CDR3 runs 15 residues. Trimming took 6 bases from V and 0 from J, leaving 12 bases between them. Germline CDR1 is KGHSH and CDR2 is LQKENI. The CDR3 region is CASSRGPASYNEQFF. The CDR3 DNA follows: TGTGCCAGCTCCCGTGGCCCGGCCTCCTACAATGAGCAGTTCTTC.

The V call is TRBV20-1, the J call TRBJ1-2; D call uncertain. Germline V gene data show CDR1 as DFQATT and CDR2 as SNEGSKA (reference sequence). The V and J ends lost 4 bases and 8 bases respectively, with 20 bases between them. The CDR3 is 14 residues long. CDR3 bases: TGCAGTGCTATTACCAGAGACTTGTCCGGGGGCTACACCTTC. Translated: CSAITRDLSGGYTF.

The rearrangement links TRBV5-1 to TRBJ1-2, with D possibly TRBD1 on 5 matching bases. The CDR3 is made up of 14 amino acids. Trimming took 5 bases from V and 9 from J, leaving 20 bases between them. Germline V lookup: CDR1 SGHRS, CDR2 YFSETQ. This CDR3 reads CASRRIGDGWRYTF. The CDR3 DNA is TGCGCCAGCAGGCGAATCGGGGACGGTTGGCGCTACACCTTC.

The rearrangement joins TRBV28 to TRBJ2-3; D may be TRBD2 (6 bases). The germline CDR1 and CDR2 sequences are MDHEN and SYDVKM. The V end was cut by 10 bases, the J end by 0 bases, with 20 bases between. This CDR3 contains 16 residues. The CDR3 is CATRRGGFPSTDTQYF. In DNA, the CDR3 is TGTGCCACCCGACGTGGGGGGTTCCCTAGCACAGATACGCAGTATTTT.

This clonotype was seen a few times. The chain is built from TRBV28 and TRBJ1-2; D uncertain. This CDR3 is 13 amino acids long. V was trimmed by 0 bases and J by 3 bases, leaving 5 bases between them. CDR1 MDHEN and CDR2 SYDVKM come from the germline V gene. CDR3 loop: CASSLWGDYGYTF. In nucleotides, the CDR3 is TGTGCCAGCAGTTTATGGGGCGACTATGGCTACACCTTC.

In nucleotides, the CDR3 is TGTGCCAGCAGCTCCGGGACCACAGTCTACGAGCAGTACTTC. This translates into CASSSGTTVYEQYF. This chain uses TRBV7-3 with TRBJ2-7; D possibly uses TRBD1 or TRBD2 (5 bases each). The CDR3 is made up of 14 amino acids. Germline CDR1 reads SGHTA; CDR2 reads FQGTGA. Between the trimmed V and J ends, which lost 4 bases and 3 bases, there was a span of 13 bases.

J is TRBJ2-1 and V is TRBV7-2, with D hard to call. CDR3 length: 15 residues. The V gene lost 5 bases and the J gene lost 0 bases, with 11 bases spanning the gap. Germline lookup yields CDR1 SGHTA and CDR2 FQGNSA. The chain's CDR3 is CASSVVRSSYNEQFF. DNA for the CDR3: TGTGCCAGCAGCGTAGTTCGCAGCTCCTACAATGAGCAGTTCTTC.